This T cell receptor beta chain is drawn from a study of Graves' ophthalmopathy and Graves' hyperthyroidism. The CDR3 contains 15 residues. Germline trimming cut 6 bases from V and 3 bases from J; bases unmatched to any gene: 5. The germline gives CDR1 MDHEN, CDR2 SYDVKM. RNA transcripts provided the template for amplifying TCR beta CDR3 regions. Second-round multiplex PCR came after first-round RT-PCR with HTBI primers. TCRdb reprocessed the multiplex PCR reads via MiXCR and lists one record per CDR3 protein. The table includes roughly 230,000 distinct CDR3 sequences, under 25% detected once. Every ophthalmopathy donor presented moderate-to-severe activity, CAS ≥3, NOSPECS ≥4 and duration under 3 months. Fresh peripheral blood (approximately 9.5 ml) yielded the PBMCs.

This rearrangement joins TRBV28 to TRBJ2-5, with TRBD2 matching 12 bases. This TCR came from a woman in her fifties or sixties with Graves' ophthalmopathy. The source material was peripheral blood. This chain's CDR3 is CASSPRLAGEETQYF. The CDR3 bases are TGTGCCAGCAGCCCCCGACTAGCGGGGGAAGAGACCCAGTACTTC.